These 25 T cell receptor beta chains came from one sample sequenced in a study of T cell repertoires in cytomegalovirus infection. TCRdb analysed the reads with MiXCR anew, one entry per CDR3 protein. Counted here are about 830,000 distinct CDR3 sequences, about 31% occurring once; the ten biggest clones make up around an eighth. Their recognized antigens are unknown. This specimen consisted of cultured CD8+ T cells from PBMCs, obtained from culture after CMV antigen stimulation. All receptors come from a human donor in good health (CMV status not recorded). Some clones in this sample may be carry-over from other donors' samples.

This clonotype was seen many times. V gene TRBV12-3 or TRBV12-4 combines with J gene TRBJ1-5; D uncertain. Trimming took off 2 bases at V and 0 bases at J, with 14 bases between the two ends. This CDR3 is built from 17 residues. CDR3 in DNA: TGTGCCAGCAGTTTAAAGAGCGGGGTTTATAGCAATCAGCCCCAGCATTTT. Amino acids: CASSLKSGVYSNQPQHF.

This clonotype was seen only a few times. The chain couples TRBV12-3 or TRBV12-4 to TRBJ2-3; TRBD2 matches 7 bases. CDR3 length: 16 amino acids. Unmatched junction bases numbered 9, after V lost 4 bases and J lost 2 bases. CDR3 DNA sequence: TGTGCCAGCAGTTCGATGGGGGGACTACTCACAGATACGCAGTATTTT. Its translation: CASSSMGGLLTDTQYF.

CDR3 region: CASRSHPGNSPLHF. In DNA, the CDR3 is TGTGCCAGCAGAAGTCACCCAGGGAATTCACCCCTCCACTTT. J is TRBJ1-6 and V is TRBV27, with D maybe TRBD1 (5 bases). CDR3 size: 14 residues. Germline values: CDR1 MNHEY, CDR2 SMNVEV (reference sequence). The germline V and J ends were trimmed by 6 bases and 7 bases, with 13 bases remaining between them.

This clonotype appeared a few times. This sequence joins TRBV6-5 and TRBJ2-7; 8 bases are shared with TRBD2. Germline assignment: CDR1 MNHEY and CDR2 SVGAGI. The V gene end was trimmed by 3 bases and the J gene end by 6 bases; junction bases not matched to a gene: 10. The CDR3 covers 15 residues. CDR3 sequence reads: CASSYSSISGVEQYF. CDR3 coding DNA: TGTGCCAGCAGTTATTCCTCGATTAGCGGGGTCGAGCAGTACTTC.

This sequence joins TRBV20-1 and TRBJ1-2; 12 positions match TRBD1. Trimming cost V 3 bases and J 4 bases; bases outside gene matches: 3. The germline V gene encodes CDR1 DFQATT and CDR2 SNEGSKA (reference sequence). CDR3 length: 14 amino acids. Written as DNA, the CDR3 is TGCAGTGCTAGGGGACAGGGGGCCGGCTATGGCTACACCTTC. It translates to CSARGQGAGYGYTF.

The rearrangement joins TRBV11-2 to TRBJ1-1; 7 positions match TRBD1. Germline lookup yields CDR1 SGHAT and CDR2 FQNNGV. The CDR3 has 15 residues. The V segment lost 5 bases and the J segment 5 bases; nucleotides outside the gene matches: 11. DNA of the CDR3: TGTGCCAGCAGCGCAAGACAGGGTTCCTTGACTGAAGCTTTCTTT. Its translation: CASSARQGSLTEAFF.

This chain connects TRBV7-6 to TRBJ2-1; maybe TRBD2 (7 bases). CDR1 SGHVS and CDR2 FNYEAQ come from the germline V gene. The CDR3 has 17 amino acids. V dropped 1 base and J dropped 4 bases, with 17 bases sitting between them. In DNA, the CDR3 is TGTGCCAGCAGCTTAGGATTGGGAGGGGGGCTATACAATGAGCAGTTCTTC. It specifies CASSLGLGGGLYNEQFF.

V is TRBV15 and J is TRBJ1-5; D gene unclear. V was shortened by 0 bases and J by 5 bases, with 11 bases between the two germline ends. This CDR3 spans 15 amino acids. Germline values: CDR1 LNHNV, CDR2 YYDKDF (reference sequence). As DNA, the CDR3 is TGTGCCACCAGCAGAGATCGCAGGATGGATCAGCCCCAGCATTTT. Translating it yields CATSRDRRMDQPQHF.

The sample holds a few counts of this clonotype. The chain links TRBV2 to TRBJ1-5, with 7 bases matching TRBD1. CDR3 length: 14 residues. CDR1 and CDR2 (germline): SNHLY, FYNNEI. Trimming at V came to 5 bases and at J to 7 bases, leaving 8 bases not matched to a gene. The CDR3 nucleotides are TGTGCCAGCAGTCCAGGACAGGCCGGCCAGCCCCAGCATTTT. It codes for CASSPGQAGQPQHF.

CDR3 DNA: TGTGCCGCCGGACTCGGTCCCAACACCATATATTTT. It yields the protein CAAGLGPNTIYF. This chain joins TRBV5-3 and TRBJ1-3; D unresolved. TRBV5-3 is classed as an ORF, of uncertain function. CDR3 size: 12 residues. The ends were cut back, 10 bases at V and 7 bases at J, with 15 bases in the middle.

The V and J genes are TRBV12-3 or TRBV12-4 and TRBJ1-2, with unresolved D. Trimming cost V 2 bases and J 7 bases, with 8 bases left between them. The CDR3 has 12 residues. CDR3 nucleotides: TGTGCCAGCAGTTTAACATTGGCTGGCTACACCTTC. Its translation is CASSLTLAGYTF.

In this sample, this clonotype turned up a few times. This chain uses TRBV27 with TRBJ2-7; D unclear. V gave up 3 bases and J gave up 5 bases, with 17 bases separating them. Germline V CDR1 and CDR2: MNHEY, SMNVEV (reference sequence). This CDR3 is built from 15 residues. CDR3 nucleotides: TGTGCCAGCAGTTTGACGCCCCGACGGCCCCACGAGCAGTACGTC. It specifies CASSLTPRRPHEQYV.

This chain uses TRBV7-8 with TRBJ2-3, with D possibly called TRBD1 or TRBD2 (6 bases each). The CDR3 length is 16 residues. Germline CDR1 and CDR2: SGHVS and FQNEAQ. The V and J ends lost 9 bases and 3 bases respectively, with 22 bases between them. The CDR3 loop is CASSGTGTRGTDTQYF. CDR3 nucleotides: TGTGCCAGTAGCGGAACTGGGACACGGGGAACAGATACGCAGTATTTT.

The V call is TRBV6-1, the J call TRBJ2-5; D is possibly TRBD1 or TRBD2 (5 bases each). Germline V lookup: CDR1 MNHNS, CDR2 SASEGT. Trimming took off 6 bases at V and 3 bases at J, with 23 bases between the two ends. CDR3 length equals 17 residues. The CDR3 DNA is TGTGCCAGCAGCTACCGGGAAAGGCGTGGGGGAAAAGAGACCCAGTACTTC. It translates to CASSYRERRGGKETQYF.

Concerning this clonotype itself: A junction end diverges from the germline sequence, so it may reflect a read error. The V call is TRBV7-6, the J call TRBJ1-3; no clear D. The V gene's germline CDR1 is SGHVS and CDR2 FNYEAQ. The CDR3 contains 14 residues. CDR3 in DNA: TGTGTCAGCAGCTCCACACCCTCTGGAAACACCATATATTTT. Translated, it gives CVSSSTPSGNTIYF. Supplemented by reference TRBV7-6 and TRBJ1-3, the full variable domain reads GAGVSQSPRYKVTKRGQDVALRCDPISGHVSLYWYRQALGQGPEFLTYFNYEAQQDKSGLPNDRFSAERPEGSISTLTIQRTEQRDSAMYRCVSSSTPSGNTIYFGEGSWLTVV.

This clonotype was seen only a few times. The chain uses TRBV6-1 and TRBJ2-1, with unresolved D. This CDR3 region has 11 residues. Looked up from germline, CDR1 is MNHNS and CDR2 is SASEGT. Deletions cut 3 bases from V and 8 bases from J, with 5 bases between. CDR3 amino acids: CASSDLDEQFF. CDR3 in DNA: TGTGCCAGCAGTGATCTAGATGAGCAGTTCTTC.

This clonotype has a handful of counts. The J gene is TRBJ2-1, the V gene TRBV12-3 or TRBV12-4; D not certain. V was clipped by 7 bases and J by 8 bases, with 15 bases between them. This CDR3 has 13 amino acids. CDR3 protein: CASTPTPTDEQFF. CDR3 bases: TGTGCCAGCACTCCTACTCCCACGGATGAGCAGTTCTTC.

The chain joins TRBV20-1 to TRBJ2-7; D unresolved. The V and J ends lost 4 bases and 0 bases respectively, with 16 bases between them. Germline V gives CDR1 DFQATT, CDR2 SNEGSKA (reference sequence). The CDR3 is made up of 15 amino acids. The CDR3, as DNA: TGCAGTGCTATGGAGTGGGCCGAGAGCTCCTACGAGCAGTACTTC. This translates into CSAMEWAESSYEQYF.

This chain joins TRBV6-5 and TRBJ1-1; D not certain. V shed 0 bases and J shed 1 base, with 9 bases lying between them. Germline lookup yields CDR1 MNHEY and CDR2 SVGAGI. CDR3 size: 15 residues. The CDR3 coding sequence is TGTGCCAGCAGTTACTCAAACAATGAGAACACTGAAGCTTTCTTT. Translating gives CASSYSNNENTEAFF.

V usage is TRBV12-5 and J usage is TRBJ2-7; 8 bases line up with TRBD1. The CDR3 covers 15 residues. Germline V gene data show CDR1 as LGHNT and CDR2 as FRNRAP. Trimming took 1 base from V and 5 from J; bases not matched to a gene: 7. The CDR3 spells CASGLAPQGANEQYF. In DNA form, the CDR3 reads TGTGCTAGTGGTTTGGCACCCCAGGGGGCGAACGAGCAGTACTTC.

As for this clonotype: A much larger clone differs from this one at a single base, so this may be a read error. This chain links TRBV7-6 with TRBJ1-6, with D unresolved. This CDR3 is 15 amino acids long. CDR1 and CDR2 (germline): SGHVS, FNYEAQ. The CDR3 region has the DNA TGTGCTAGCAGCCGAGATAGCTCCTATAATTCACCCCTCCGCTTT. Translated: CASSRDSSYNSPLRF.

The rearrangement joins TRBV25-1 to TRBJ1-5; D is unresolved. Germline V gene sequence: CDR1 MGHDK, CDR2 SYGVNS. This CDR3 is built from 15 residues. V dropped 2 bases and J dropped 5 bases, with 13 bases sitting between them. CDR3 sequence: CASSEGGSLDQPQHF. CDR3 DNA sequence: TGTGCCAGCAGTGAAGGTGGGTCTTTGGATCAGCCCCAGCATTTT.

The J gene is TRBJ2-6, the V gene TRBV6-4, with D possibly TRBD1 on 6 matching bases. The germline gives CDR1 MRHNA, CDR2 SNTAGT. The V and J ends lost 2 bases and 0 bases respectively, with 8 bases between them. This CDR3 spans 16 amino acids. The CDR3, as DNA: TGTGCCAGCAGTGACAGGGGACACTCTGGGGCCAACGTCCTGACTTTC. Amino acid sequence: CASSDRGHSGANVLTF.

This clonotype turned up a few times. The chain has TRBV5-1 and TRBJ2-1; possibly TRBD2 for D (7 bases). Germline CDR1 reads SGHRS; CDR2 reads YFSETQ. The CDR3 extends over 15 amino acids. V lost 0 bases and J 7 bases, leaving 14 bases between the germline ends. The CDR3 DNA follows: TGCGCCAGCAGCTTGGGGGGGGGGACACAAAATGAGCAGTTCTTC. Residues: CASSLGGGTQNEQFF.

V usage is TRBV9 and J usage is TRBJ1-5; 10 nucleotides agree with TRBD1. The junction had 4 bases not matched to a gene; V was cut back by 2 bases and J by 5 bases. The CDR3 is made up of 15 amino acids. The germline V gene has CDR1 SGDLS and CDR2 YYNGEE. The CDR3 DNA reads TGTGCCAGCAGCGTTGGGACAGGGGCTGATCAGCCCCAGCATTTT. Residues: CASSVGTGADQPQHF.